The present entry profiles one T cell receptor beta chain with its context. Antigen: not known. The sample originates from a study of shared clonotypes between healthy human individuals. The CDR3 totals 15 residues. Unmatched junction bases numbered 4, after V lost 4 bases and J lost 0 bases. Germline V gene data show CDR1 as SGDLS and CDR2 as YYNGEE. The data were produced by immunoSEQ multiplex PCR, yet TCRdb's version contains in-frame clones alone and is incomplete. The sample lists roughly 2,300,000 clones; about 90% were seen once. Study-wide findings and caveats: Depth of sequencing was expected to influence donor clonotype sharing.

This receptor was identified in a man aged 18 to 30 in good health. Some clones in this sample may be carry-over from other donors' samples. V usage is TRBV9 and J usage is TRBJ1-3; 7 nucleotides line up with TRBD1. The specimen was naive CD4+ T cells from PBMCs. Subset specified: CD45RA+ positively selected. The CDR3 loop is CASSFRDSSGNTIYF. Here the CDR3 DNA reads TGTGCCAGCAGCTTCCGGGACAGCTCTGGAAACACCATATATTTT.